This T cell receptor (beta chain) was captured by sequencing in a study of identical twins' blood T cells. Findings of the study overall: Top TCRbeta clonotypes were shared more with twin than unrelated donors.

TCRdb re-analysed the 5' RACE reads in MiXCR, keeping a single row per CDR3 protein. The repertoire holds roughly 340,000 distinct CDR3 sequences, with over 25% as singletons. V was trimmed by 3 bases and J by 5 bases, leaving 11 bases between them. The CDR3 totals 13 residues. Germline V gives CDR1 DFQATT, CDR2 SNEGSKA (reference sequence). Points on this clonotype: What it binds is unknown.

The chain couples TRBV20-1 to TRBJ2-1; unclear D gene. The sample was PBMCs. The sequence was obtained from a woman aged 18 to 50 in good health. The CDR3 DNA follows: TGCAGTGCTAGCCTGCACCGGAACAATGAGCAGTTCTTC. Its protein product is CSASLHRNNEQFF.